This is a list of T cell receptor beta chains from one sample in a study of CD8+CD57+ T cells in acquired aplastic anemia. TCRdb recomputed calls from the reads with MiXCR, one row per CDR3 protein. The data hold approximately 250,000 distinct CDR3 sequences, with about 80% observed a single time. What was sequenced was sorted CD4+, CD8+, or CD8+CD57+ T cells (not recorded which) from PBMCs. The receptors were gathered from a human donor with aplastic anemia. CDR3s include the opening cysteine and the closing phenylalanine or tryptophan. Each record gives: V gene, D gene, clone size, J gene, CDR3 DNA, CDR3 protein. D genes are given only for firm matches. Size is omitted from some rows. Given values are once, few, many or a class for expanded clones.

TRBV9	.	.	TRBJ1-5	TGTGCCAGCAGCGTAGCGGGAGGGATGCAGCCCCAGCATTTT	CASSVAGGMQPQHF
TRBV9	.	.	TRBJ2-3	TGTGCCAGCAGCGCAGGAACAGCGGGCCTCTCCTACAATGAGCAGTATTTT	CASSAGTAGLSYNEQYF
TRBV27	TRBD1	many	TRBJ1-2	TGTGCCAGCAGTTTATTCAGGGGGCATTATGGCTACACCTTC	CASSLFRGHYGYTF
TRBV9	TRBD1	.	TRBJ1-1	TGTGCCAGCGGAGTAGATCGGACAGGTAACTATGTAGCTTTCTTT	CASGVDRTGNYVAFF
TRBV7-6	.	.	TRBJ2-6	TGTGCCAGCACCTTAGGGAGAGAGCCCTCTGGGGCCAACGTCCTGACTTTC	CASTLGREPSGANVLTF
TRBV5-6	TRBD2	.	TRBJ2-1	TGTGCCAGCAGAGGTGAAAGAGGCGGGGGGAGCGATGAGCAGTTCTTC	CASRGERGGGSDEQFF
TRBV7-9	.	.	TRBJ2-3	TGTGCCAGCAGCTTTGAAAGAAGTGGGGGGAGCCAGGATTTT	CASSFERSGGSQDF
TRBV29-1	.	.	TRBJ1-1	TGCAGCGTTCCCGAAGCGCTCTTT	CSVPEALF
TRBV7-8	.	.	TRBJ2-3	TGTGCCAGCAGCTTAGCGGGCGGTCCCGCGAAGCATTTT	CASSLAGGPAKHF
TRBV2	.	.	TRBJ2-5	TGTGCCAGCAGGAGGGGGAGGGGGCTACAAGAGACCCAGTACTTC	CASRRGRGLQETQYF
TRBV7-2	.	.	TRBJ2-1	TGTGCCAGCAGTGATAGGGGAATCGGTGCGCAGTTCTTC	CASSDRGIGAQFF
TRBV7-6	.	.	TRBJ1-1	TGTGCCAGCAGTTTAGATCTGACAAATTACCCCGAACATTTCTTT	CASSLDLTNYPEHFF
TRBV10-2	TRBD1	few	TRBJ2-1	TGCGCCAGCAACCTCGGACAGGGGGTCCACAATGAGCAGTTCTTC	CASNLGQGVHNEQFF
TRBV12-5	.	.	TRBJ2-1	TGTGCTAGTGGCCTCACTGAGCTCCCTTTTAATGAGCAGTTCTTC	CASGLTELPFNEQFF
TRBV10-3	.	.	TRBJ1-5	TGTGCCATCAGCCATGGGGACCTTAACAATGATCCCCAGCATTTT	CAISHGDLNNDPQHF
TRBV7-3	.	.	TRBJ2-3	.	CASWGGGNAAEYF
TRBV7-2	.	.	TRBJ1-1	TGTGCCAGCAGCCCGTCGGACGTCACCGAAGATTGCTTT	CASSPSDVTEDCF
TRBV7-8	.	once	TRBJ2-1	TGTGCCAGCAGCTTAGCGGGAGGCACCGATAAGTTGTTC	CASSLAGGTDKLF
TRBV20-1	.	.	TRBJ1-2	TGCAGTGCTAGAGGCGGCGACAGGATGAATGGCTACACCTTC	CSARGGDRMNGYTF
TRBV20-1	.	.	TRBJ2-7	TGCAGTGCTAGGGAAGGGGCGCCCTCCTACGAGCAGTACTTC	CSAREGAPSYEQYF
TRBV7-3	TRBD2	.	TRBJ2-3	TGTGCCAGCACCCAAGGGACTACCAAGCACCTACGAGCATTT	CASTQGTTKHLRAF
TRBV25-1	TRBD1	once	TRBJ2-6	TGTGCCAGCAGTGCCTTCCGGGACAGCCACTCTGGGGCCAACGTCCTGACTTTC	CASSAFRDSHSGANVLTF